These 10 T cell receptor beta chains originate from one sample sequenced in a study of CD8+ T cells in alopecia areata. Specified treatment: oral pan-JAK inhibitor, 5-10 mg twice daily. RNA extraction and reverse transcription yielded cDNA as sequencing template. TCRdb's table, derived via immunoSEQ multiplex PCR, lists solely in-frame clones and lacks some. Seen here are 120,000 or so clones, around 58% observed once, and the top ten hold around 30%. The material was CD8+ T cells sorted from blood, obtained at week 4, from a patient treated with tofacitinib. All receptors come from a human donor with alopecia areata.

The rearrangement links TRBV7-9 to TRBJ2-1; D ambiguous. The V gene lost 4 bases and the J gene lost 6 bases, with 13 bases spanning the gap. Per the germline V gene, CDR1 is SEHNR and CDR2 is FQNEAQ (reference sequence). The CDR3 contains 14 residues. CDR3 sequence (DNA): TGTGCCAGCAGCTCAAGACAAGCCCGCAATGAGCAGTTCTTC. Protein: CASSSRQARNEQFF.

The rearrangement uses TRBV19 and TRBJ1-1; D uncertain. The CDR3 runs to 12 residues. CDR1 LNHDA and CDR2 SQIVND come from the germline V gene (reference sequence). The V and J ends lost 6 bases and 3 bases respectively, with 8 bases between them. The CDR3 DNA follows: TGTGCCAGTAGAACGGAGGACACTGAAGCTTTCTTT. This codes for CASRTEDTEAFF.

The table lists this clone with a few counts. Here the CDR3 DNA reads TGCAGCGTTTGGGGGGCCAGTGAAGCTTTCTTT. Translated: CSVWGASEAFF. The rearrangement links TRBV29-1 to TRBJ1-1; tentatively, D is TRBD1 (6 bases). Per germline, CDR1 SQVTM and CDR2 ANQGSEA. The CDR3 is 11 residues long. Trimming cost V 5 bases and J 7 bases, with 11 bases left between them.

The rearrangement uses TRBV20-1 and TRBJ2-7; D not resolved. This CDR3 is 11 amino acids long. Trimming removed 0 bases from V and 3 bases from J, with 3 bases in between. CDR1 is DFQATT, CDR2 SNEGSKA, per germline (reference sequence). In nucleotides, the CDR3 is TGCAGTGCTAGAGACCACTACGAGCAGTACTTC. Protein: CSARDHYEQYF.

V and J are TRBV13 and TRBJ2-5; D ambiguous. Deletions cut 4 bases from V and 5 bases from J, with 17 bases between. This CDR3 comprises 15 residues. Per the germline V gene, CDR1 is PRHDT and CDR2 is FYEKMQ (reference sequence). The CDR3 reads CASSSGRSIAETQYF. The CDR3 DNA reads TGTGCCAGCAGCTCGGGCCGGTCAATCGCGGAGACCCAGTACTTC.

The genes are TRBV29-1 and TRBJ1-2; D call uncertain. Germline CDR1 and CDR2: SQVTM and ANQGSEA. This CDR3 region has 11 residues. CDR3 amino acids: CRGRLDYGYTF. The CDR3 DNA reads TGCAGAGGCAGATTGGACTATGGCTACACCTTC. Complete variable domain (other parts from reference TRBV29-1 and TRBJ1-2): SAVISQKPSRDICQRGTSLTIQCQVDSQVTMMFWYRQQPGQSLTLIATANQGSEATYESGFVIDKFPISRPNLTFSTLTVSNMSPEDSSIYLCRGRLDYGYTFGSGTRLTVV.

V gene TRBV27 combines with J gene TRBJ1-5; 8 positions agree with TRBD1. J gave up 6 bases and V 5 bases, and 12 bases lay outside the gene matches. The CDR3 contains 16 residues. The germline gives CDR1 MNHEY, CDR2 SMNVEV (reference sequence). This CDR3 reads CASSTHHGQGSQPQHF. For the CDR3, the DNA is TGTGCCAGCAGTACACACCACGGACAGGGAAGTCAGCCCCAGCATTTT.

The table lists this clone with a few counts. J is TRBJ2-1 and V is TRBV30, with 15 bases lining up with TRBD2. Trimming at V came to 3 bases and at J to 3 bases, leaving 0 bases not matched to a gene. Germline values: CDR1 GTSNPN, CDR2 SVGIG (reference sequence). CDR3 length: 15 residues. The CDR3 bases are TGTGCCTGGAGGGGACTAGCGGGGGGCTACAATGAGCAGTTCTTC. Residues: CAWRGLAGGYNEQFF.

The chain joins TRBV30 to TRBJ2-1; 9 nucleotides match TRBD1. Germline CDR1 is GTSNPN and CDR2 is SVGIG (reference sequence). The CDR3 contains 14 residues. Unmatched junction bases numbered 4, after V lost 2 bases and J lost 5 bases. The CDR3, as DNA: TGTGCCTGGAGTCCCGGGACAGGGAACAATGAGCAGTTCTTC. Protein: CAWSPGTGNNEQFF.

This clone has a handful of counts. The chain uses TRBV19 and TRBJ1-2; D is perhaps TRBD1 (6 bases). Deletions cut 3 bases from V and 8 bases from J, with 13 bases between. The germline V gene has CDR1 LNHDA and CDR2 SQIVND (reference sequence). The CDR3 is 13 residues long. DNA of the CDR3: TGTGCCAGTAGTATTGGGGGGGCGGACGGCTACACCTTC. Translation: CASSIGGADGYTF.